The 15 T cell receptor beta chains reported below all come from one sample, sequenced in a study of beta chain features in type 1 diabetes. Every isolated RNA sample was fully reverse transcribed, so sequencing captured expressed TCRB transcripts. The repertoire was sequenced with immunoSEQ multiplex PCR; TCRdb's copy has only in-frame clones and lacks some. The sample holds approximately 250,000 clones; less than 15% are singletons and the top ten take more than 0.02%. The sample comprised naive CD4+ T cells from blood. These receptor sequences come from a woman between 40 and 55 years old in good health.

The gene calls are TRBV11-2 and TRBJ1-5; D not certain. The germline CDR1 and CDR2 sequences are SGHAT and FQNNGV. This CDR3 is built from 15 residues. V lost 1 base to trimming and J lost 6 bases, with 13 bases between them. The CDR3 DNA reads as TGTGCCAGCAGCTTAGGGAGTACTCCCCGTCAGCCCCAGCATTTT. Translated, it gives CASSLGSTPRQPQHF.

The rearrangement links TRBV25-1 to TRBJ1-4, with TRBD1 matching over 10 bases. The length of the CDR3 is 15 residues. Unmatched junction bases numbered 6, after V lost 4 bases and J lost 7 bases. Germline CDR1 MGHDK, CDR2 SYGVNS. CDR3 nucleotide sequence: TGTGCCAGCAGTGTCCCCGGGACAGGGGCTGAAAAACTGTTTTTT. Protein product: CASSVPGTGAEKLFF.

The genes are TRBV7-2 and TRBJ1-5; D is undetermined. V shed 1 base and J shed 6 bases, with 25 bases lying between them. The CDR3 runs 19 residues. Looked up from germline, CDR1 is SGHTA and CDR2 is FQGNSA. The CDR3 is CASSLGAGPVGYFLQPQHF. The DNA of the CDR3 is TGTGCCAGCAGCTTAGGGGCGGGTCCAGTGGGGTATTTCCTTCAGCCCCAGCATTTT.

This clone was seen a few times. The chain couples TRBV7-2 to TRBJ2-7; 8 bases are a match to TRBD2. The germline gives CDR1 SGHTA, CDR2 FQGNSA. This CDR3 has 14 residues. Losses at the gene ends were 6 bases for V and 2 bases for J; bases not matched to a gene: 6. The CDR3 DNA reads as TGTGCCAGCAGACCCGGGGGGGTAACCTACGAGCAGTACTTC. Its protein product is CASRPGGVTYEQYF.

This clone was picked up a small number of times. The CDR3 DNA follows: TGTGCCAGCTCACAATTAGGGGCGCAAGAGACCCAGTACTTC. Amino acid sequence: CASSQLGAQETQYF. The rearrangement links TRBV18 to TRBJ2-5; a weak D match, TRBD1 (5 bases). CDR1 and CDR2 (germline): KGHSH, LQKENI. V was trimmed by 4 bases and J by 2 bases, leaving 11 bases between them. CDR3 length: 14 residues.

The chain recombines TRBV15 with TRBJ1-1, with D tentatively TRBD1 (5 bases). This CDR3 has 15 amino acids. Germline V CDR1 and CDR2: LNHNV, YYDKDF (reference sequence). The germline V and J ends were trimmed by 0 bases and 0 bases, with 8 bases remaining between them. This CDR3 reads CATSRDQGLNTEAFF. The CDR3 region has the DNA TGTGCCACCAGCAGAGATCAGGGATTGAACACTGAAGCTTTCTTT.

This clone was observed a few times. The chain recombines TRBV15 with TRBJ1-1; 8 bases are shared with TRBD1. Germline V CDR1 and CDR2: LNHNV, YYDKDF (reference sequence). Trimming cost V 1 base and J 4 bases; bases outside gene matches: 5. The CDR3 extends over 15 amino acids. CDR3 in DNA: TGTGCCACCAGCAGAGGTGGACAGGGAGGCACTGAAGCTTTCTTT. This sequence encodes CATSRGGQGGTEAFF.

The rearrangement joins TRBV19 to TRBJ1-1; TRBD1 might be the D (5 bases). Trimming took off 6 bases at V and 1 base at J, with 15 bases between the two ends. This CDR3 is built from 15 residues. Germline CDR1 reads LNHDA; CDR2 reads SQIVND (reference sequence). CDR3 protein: CASRPQGAGNTEAFF. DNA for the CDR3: TGTGCCAGTAGGCCGCAGGGAGCGGGGAACACTGAAGCTTTCTTT.

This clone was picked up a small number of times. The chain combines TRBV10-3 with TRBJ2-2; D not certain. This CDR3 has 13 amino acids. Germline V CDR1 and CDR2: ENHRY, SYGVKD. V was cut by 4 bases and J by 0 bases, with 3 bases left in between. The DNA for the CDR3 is TGTGCCATCAGTGGGCCGAACACCGGGGAGCTGTTTTTT. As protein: CAISGPNTGELFF.

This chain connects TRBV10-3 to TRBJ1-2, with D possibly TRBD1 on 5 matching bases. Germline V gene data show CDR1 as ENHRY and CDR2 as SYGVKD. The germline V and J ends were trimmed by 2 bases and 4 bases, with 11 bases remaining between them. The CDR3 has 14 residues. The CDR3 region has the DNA TGTGCCATCAGTGAGCCCCGACAGTCCTATGGCTACACCTTC. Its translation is CAISEPRQSYGYTF.

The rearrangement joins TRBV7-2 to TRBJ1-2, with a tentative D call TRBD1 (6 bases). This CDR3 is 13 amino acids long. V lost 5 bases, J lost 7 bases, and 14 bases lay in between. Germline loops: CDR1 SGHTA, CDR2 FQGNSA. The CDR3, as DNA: TGTGCCAGCAGCCCAGTATCAGGGGTTGGCTACACCTTC. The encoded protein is CASSPVSGVGYTF.

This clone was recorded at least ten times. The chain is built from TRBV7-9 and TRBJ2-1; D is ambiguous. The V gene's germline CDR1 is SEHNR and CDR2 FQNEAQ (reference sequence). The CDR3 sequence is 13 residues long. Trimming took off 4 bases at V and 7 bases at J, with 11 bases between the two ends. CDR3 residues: CASSSARVNEQFF. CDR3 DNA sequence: TGTGCCAGCAGCTCCGCTCGGGTTAATGAGCAGTTCTTC.

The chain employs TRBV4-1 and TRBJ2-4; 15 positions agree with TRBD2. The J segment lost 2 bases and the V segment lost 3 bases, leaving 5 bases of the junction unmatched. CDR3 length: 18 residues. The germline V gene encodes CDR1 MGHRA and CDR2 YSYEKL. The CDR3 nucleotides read TGCGCCAGCAGCCATGGACTAGCGGGGGGGCGTCCCAAAAACATTCAGTACTTC. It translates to CASSHGLAGGRPKNIQYF.

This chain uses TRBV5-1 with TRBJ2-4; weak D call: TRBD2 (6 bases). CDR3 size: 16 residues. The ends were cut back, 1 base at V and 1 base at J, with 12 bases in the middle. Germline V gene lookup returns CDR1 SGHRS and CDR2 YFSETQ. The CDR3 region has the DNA TGCGCCAGCAGCTTGACCGGGGGACTGGCCAAAAACATTCAGTACTTC. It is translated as CASSLTGGLAKNIQYF.

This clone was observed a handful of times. The CDR3 nucleotides are TGTGCTAGTGGTTTGGTACGGGGCCAAGAGACCCAGTACTTC. It yields the protein CASGLVRGQETQYF. This chain uses TRBV12-5 with TRBJ2-5, with D possibly TRBD2 on 5 matching bases. V was pared by 0 bases and J by 1 base, with 6 bases between. Looked up from germline, CDR1 is LGHNT and CDR2 is FRNRAP. The length of the CDR3 is 14 residues. The variable domain in full, completed from reference TRBV12-5 and TRBJ2-5, reads DARVTQTPRHKVTEMGQEVTMRCQPILGHNTVFWYRQTMMQGLELLAYFRNRAPLDDSGMPKDRFSAEMPDATLATLKIQPSEPRDSAVYFCASGLVRGQETQYFGPGTRLLVL.